This T cell receptor beta chain was profiled in a study of identical twins. Study outcomes and limitations: Reduced insertions were recorded for abundant cord blood beta clonotypes, with no such pattern in memory repertoires.

With regard to this clonotype: As yet, its antigen is unknown.

There were only healthy Caucasians among the donors. Each CDR3 protein is one row after TCRdb ran MiXCR on the 5' RACE reads. The sample lists 700,000 or so distinct CDR3 sequences, 8.6% occurring once. CDR1 is SNHLY, CDR2 FYNNEI, per germline. V lost 5 bases and J lost 7, with 23 bases in between. CDR3 length: 16 residues. These same data were also listed under a study on yellow fever vaccine responses in identical twins.

The rearrangement joins TRBV2 to TRBJ2-5; D not resolved. Sample: PBMCs. The sequence was collected from a woman aged 18-30 years in good health. The CDR3 loop reads CASSRVRDGSYATQYF. The DNA for the CDR3 is TGTGCCAGCAGTCGAGTCCGTGACGGTAGCTACGCGACCCAGTACTTC.